This T cell receptor beta chain was identified during a study of blood T cell repertoires in COVID-19. The overall study: From T cells, B-cell-depleted T cells, or PBMCs came the material, which was cDNA or gDNA.

Participants, about 18 to 89 years old, spanned 25 or so US areas. Membership in each cohort depended on participant-reported clinical history. Cohort 3 donors were reported recovered after two negative PCRs, clearance, or symptom resolution. Sequencing used immunoSEQ multiplex PCR; TCRdb keeps in-frame clones, though not all of them. The sample lists about 260,000 clones, 86% occurring once. The CDR3 loop spans 14 amino acids. Germline assignment: CDR1 MNHEY and CDR2 SMNVEV (reference sequence). V lost 5 bases and J lost 6, with 16 bases in between. The sequencing input was PBMCs or T cells enriched from blood (not recorded which). This receptor was obtained from a woman aged 45 to 65 who had recovered from COVID-19. V is TRBV27 and J is TRBJ1-2, with D perhaps matching TRBD1 (6 bases). Here the CDR3 DNA reads TGTGCCAGCAGTCTCTCAGCCGCAGGGGATGGCTACACCTTC. It encodes CASSLSAAGDGYTF.